The 13 T cell receptor beta chains below were found in one sample sequenced in a study of beta chain features in type 1 diabetes. As every portion of the isolated RNA was reverse transcribed, the sequencing read expressed TCRB transcripts. Using immunoSEQ multiplex PCR, the repertoire was profiled, and TCRdb retains in-frame clones only, with some absent. The top ten clones hold about 0.027% of a sample with about 270,000 clones, around 14% of them seen once. The sequencing sample was made of naive CD4+ T cells from blood. The source of these receptors is a woman aged 40 to 55 in good health.

Worth noting for this clone: Other DNA sequences of this sample code for an identical CDR3. The chain has TRBV5-1 and TRBJ1-4; the match to TRBD1 covers 7 bases. CDR1 is SGHRS, CDR2 YFSETQ, per germline. V was pared by 2 bases and J by 3 bases, with 1 base of the junction left unmatched. The CDR3 length is 14 residues. CDR3 bases: TGCGCCAGCAGCTTAGGACAGGCTAATGAAAAACTGTTTTTT. This sequence encodes CASSLGQANEKLFF.

This clone was found a few times. The V and J genes are TRBV25-1 and TRBJ2-5; TRBD2 matches at 10 bases. The V segment lost 5 bases and the J segment 5 bases; nucleotides outside the gene matches: 17. CDR1 and CDR2 (germline): MGHDK, SYGVNS. This CDR3 region has 18 residues. CDR3 sequence: CASSSGSGGGSFSETQYF. CDR3 nucleotides: TGTGCCAGCAGTAGTGGGAGCGGGGGGGGATCGTTTAGTGAGACCCAGTACTTC. The variable domain in full, with the rest retrieved from reference TRBV25-1 and TRBJ2-5, is EADIYQTPRYLVIGTGKKITLECSQTMGHDKMYWYQQDPGMELHLIHYSYGVNSTEKGDLSSESTVSRIRTEHFPLTLESARPSHTSQYLCASSSGSGGGSFSETQYFGPGTRLLVL.

The chain is built from TRBV6-4 and TRBJ2-5; possibly TRBD1 for D (6 bases). CDR1 and CDR2 (germline): MRHNA, SNTAGT. V lost 2 bases and J 4 bases, leaving 8 bases between the germline ends. This CDR3 spans 13 amino acids. CDR3 amino acids: CASSDLQGETQYF. CDR3 in DNA: TGTGCCAGCAGTGACCTACAGGGAGAGACCCAGTACTTC.

V is TRBV9 and J is TRBJ2-1; D unclear. CDR3 length equals 11 residues. V lost 2 bases and J 7 bases, leaving 4 bases between the germline ends. From germline, CDR1 is SGDLS and CDR2 YYNGEE. CDR3 sequence: CASSVRNEQFF. The CDR3 DNA sequence: TGTGCCAGCAGCGTCAGAAATGAGCAGTTCTTC.

V and J are TRBV4-1 and TRBJ1-5; possible D gene TRBD1, 5 bases. The CDR3 spans 19 residues. Germline CDR1 reads MGHRA; CDR2 reads YSYEKL. Trimming shortened V by 0 bases and J by 3 bases, and 21 bases separated the two germline ends. In nucleotides, the CDR3 is TGCGCCAGCAGCCAAGAGCCCCCTTCCGGCAGGGCTTTCAATCAGCCCCAGCATTTT. Residues: CASSQEPPSGRAFNQPQHF.

The chain joins TRBV20-1 to TRBJ1-2, with 7 bases aligning to TRBD1. The germline CDR1 and CDR2 sequences are DFQATT and SNEGSKA (reference sequence). V lost 5 bases to trimming and J lost 9 bases; unmatched junction nucleotides: 6. The length of the CDR3 is 11 residues. CDR3 sequence (DNA): TGCAGTGCTTTCGACAGGGTGCGCTACACCTTC. Amino acids: CSAFDRVRYTF.

This clone was seen a handful of times. This chain links TRBV6-5 with TRBJ1-2; D not certain. CDR3 length: 12 amino acids. Per the germline V gene, CDR1 is MNHEY and CDR2 is SVGAGI. Trimming took 7 bases from V and 7 from J, leaving 13 bases between them. CDR3 in amino acids: CASINLDSGYTF. DNA for the CDR3: TGTGCCAGCATCAACCTAGACTCTGGCTACACCTTC.

A remark on this clone: Other nucleotide sequences in the sample specify the same CDR3. The V call is TRBV18, the J call TRBJ1-2, with D unresolved. Trimming removed 2 bases from V and 2 bases from J, with 6 bases in between. The CDR3 consists of 13 residues. Germline V lookup: CDR1 KGHSH, CDR2 LQKENI. The DNA of the CDR3 is TGTGCCAGCTCACCAGCGGGGAACTATGGCTACACCTTC. Translation gives CASSPAGNYGYTF.

CDR3 protein: CASSQEGRGSPPDTQYF. The CDR3 bases are TGCGCCAGCAGCCAAGAAGGGCGGGGATCCCCCCCGGATACGCAGTATTTT. The rearrangement joins TRBV4-1 to TRBJ2-3; perhaps TRBD2 as D (6 bases). The germline V and J ends were trimmed by 0 bases and 6 bases, with 19 bases remaining between them. Looked up from germline, CDR1 is MGHRA and CDR2 is YSYEKL. The CDR3 runs to 17 residues.

Only a few counts were recorded for this clone. The J gene is TRBJ1-2, the V gene TRBV27; TRBD1 is a possible D gene (5 bases). There are 11 residues in the CDR3. Deletions cut 8 bases from V and 4 bases from J, with 8 bases between. In germline, CDR1 is MNHEY, CDR2 SMNVEV (reference sequence). In DNA form, the CDR3 reads TGTGCCAGCGCGGGGGGCTATGGCTACACCTTC. It codes for CASAGGYGYTF.

This clone was seen a few times. J is TRBJ2-1 and V is TRBV5-1; the match to TRBD2 covers 11 bases. Germline CDR1 SGHRS, CDR2 YFSETQ. Unmatched junction bases numbered 22, after V lost 4 bases and J lost 4 bases. The CDR3 sequence is 21 residues long. The CDR3, as DNA: TGCGCCAGCAGCCTCGTTGCGGTAGCGGGGGGGCGTTCGGTTTCGTACAATGAGCAGTTCTTC. Protein product: CASSLVAVAGGRSVSYNEQFF.

The V and J genes are TRBV2 and TRBJ1-1; 9 positions agree with TRBD1. CDR1 SNHLY and CDR2 FYNNEI come from the germline V gene. The CDR3 runs to 13 residues. The J segment lost 1 base and the V segment lost 6 bases, leaving 0 bases of the junction unmatched. The DNA for the CDR3 is TGTGCCAGCAGGGGACAGGGGAACACTGAAGCTTTCTTT. Its protein is CASRGQGNTEAFF.

V and J are TRBV5-4 and TRBJ1-2; 7 positions agree with TRBD1. V shed 2 bases and J 5 bases; nucleotides not matched to a gene: 9. Germline assignment: CDR1 SGHNT and CDR2 YYREEE (reference sequence). The CDR3 totals 15 residues. The CDR3 region is CASSFARQGRYGYTF. As DNA, the CDR3 is TGTGCCAGCAGCTTCGCCCGACAGGGTAGATATGGCTACACCTTC.